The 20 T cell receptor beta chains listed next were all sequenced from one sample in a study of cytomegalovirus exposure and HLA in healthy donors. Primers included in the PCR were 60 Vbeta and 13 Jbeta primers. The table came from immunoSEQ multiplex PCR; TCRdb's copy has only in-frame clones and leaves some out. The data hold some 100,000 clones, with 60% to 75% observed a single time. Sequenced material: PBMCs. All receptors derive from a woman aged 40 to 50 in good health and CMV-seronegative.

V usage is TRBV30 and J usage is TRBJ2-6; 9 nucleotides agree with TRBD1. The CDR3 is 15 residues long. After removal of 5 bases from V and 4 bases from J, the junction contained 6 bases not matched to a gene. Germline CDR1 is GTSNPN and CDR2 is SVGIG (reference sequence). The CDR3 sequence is CAWGTGLRGANVLTF. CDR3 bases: TGTGCCTGGGGGACAGGGTTAAGGGGGGCCAACGTCCTGACTTTC.

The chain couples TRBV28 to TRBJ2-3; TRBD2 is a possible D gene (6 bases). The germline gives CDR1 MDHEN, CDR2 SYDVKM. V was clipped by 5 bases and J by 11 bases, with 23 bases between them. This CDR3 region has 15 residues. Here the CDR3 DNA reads TGTGCCAGCAGTCCCCGTTTCGGCCTTACCGGGGGGCAGTATTTT. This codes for CASSPRFGLTGGQYF.

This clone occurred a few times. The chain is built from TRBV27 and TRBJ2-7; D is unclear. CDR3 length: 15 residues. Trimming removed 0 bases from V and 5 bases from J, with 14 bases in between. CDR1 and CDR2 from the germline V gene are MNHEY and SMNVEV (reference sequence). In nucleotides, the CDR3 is TGTGCCAGCAGTTTATCCGGGTATGGTGTCCACGAGCAGTACTTC. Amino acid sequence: CASSLSGYGVHEQYF.

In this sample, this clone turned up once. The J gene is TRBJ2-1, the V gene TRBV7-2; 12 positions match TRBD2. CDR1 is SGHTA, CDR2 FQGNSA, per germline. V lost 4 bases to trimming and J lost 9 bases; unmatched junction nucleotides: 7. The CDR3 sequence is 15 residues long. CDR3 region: CASSSTSGSSSEQFF. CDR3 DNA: TGTGCCAGCAGCTCGACTAGCGGGAGTTCTAGTGAGCAGTTCTTC.

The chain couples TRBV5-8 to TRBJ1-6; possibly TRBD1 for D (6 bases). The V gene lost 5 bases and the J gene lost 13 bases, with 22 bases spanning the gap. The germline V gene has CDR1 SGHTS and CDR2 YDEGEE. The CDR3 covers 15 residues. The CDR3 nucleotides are TGTGCCAGCAGTCCGGGACACCTACTCAATGAGCCCCTCCACTTT. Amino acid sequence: CASSPGHLLNEPLHF.

The CDR3 nucleotides read TGCGCCAGCAGTCAATCGCGGGGCGACACCGGGGAGCTGTTTTTT. Protein sequence: CASSQSRGDTGELFF. The chain joins TRBV23-1 to TRBJ2-2, with a possible D match to TRBD2 (6 bases). TRBV23-1 is labeled an ORF, and its function is uncertain. The CDR3 contains 15 residues. Trimming took 0 bases from V and 3 from J, leaving 8 bases between them.

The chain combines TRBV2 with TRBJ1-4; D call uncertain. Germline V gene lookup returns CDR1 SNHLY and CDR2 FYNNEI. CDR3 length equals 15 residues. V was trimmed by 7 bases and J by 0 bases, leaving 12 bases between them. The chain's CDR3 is CASIRARSTNEKLFF. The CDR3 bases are TGTGCCAGCATACGAGCCCGGTCAACTAATGAAAAACTGTTTTTT.

The CDR3 protein is CASSQEGYLPNIQYF. The CDR3 bases are TGTGCCAGCAGCCAAGAGGGCTACCTTCCCAACATTCAGTACTTC. The rearrangement links TRBV14 to TRBJ2-4, with D unresolved. Per the germline V gene, CDR1 is SGHDN and CDR2 is FVKESK. Trimming took 0 bases from V and 7 from J, leaving 13 bases between them. This CDR3 region has 15 residues. Based on the CDR3 plus reference TRBV14 and TRBJ2-4, the full variable domain is EAGVTQFPSHSVIEKGQTVTLRCDPISGHDNLYWYRRVMGKEIKFLLHFVKESKQDESGMPNNRFLAERTGGTYSTLKVQPAELEDSGVYFCASSQEGYLPNIQYFGAGTRLSVL.

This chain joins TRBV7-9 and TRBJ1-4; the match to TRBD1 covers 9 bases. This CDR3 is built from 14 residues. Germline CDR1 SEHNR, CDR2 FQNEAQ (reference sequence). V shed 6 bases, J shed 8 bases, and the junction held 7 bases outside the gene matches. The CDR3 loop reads CASSSSGTGEKLFF. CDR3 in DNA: TGTGCCAGCAGTTCCTCCGGGACAGGGGAAAAACTGTTTTTT.

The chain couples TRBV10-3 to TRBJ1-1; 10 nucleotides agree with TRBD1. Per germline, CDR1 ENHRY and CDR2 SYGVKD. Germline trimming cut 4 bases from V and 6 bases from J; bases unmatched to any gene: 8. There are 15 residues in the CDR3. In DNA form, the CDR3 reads TGTGCCATCAGTGTCCCCGGGACAGGGGAGGCTGAAGCTTTCTTT. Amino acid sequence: CAISVPGTGEAEAFF.

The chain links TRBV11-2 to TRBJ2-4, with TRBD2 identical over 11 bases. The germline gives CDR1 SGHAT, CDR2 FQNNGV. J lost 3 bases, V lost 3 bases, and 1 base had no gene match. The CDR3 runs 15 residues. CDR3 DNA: TGTGCCAGCAGCTTTAGCGGGAGGGACAAAAACATTCAGTACTTC. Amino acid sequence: CASSFSGRDKNIQYF.

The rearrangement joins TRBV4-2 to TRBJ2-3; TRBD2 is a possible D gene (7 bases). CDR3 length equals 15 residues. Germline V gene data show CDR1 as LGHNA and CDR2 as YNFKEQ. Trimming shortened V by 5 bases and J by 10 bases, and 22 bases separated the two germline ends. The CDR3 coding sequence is TGTGCCAGCAGCGGAAGGGGGGGGGCTAGCGATGCGCAGTATTTT. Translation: CASSGRGGASDAQYF.

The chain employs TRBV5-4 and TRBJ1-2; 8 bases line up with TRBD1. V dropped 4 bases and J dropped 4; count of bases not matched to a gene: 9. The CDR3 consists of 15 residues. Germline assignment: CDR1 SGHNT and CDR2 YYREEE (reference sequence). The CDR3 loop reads CASSLQGEEGYGYTF. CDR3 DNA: TGTGCCAGCAGCCTACAGGGGGAAGAGGGCTATGGCTACACCTTC.

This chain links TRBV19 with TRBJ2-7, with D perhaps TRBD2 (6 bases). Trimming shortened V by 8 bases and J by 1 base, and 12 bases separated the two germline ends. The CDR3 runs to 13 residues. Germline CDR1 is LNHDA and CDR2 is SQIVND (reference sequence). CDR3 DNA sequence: TGTGCCAGTGGGACTGCGGGTTCCTACGAGCAGTACTTC. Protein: CASGTAGSYEQYF.

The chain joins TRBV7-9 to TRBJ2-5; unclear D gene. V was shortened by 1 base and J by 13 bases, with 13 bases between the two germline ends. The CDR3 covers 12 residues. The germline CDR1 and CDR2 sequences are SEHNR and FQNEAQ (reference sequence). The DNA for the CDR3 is TGTGCCAGCAGCTTAGGAGGCCAAGCCCCGTACTTC. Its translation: CASSLGGQAPYF.

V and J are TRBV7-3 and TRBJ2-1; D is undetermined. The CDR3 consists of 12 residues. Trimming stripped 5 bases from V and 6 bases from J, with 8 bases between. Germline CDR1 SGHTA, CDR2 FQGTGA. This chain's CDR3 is CASSPLSNEQFF. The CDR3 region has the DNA TGTGCCAGCAGCCCCTTATCCAATGAGCAGTTCTTC.

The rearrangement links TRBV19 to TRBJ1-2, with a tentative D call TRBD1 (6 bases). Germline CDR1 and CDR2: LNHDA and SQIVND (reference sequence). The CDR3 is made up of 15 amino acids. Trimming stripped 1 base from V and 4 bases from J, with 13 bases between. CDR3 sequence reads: CASSIVGQTIYGYTF. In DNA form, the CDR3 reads TGTGCCAGTAGTATAGTAGGACAGACTATCTATGGCTACACCTTC.

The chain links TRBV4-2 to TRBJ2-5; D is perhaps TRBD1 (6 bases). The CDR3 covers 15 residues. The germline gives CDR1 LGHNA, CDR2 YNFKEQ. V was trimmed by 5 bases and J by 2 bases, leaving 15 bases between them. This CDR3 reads CASSYSTQGQETQYF. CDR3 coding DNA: TGTGCCAGCAGCTACTCTACCCAGGGGCAAGAGACCCAGTACTTC.

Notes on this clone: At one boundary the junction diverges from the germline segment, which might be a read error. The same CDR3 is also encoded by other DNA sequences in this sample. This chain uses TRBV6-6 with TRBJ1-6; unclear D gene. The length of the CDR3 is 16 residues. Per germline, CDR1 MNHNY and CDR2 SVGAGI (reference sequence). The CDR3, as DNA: TGTGCCAGCAGTTACTCGGCCGACGGACTTTATTCCCCCCTCCACTTT. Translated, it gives CASSYSADGLYSPLHF.

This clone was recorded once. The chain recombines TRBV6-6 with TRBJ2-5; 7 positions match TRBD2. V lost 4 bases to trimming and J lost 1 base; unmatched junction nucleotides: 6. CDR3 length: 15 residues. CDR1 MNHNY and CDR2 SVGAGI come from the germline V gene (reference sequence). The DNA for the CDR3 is TGTGCCAGCAGTTGGGACTACCCCCTCCAAGAGACCCAGTACTTC. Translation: CASSWDYPLQETQYF.